This T cell receptor beta chain was retrieved from a study of neoadjuvant anti-PD-1 for oral cavity cancer. Within the sample, this clone is large (0.1 to 1%). Blood libraries mostly used roughly 500 ng genomic DNA, six replicates each. TCRdb keeps only in-frame clones here, not all; method: immunoSEQ multiplex PCR. The sample has thousands of clones, 50% to 70% seen once. As to time point: after neoadjuvant nivolumab, at surgical resection. The patients had HPV-negative, locally advanced oral cavity squamous cell carcinoma. This CDR3 is built from 15 residues. Between the trimmed V and J ends, which lost 6 bases and 1 base, there was a span of 16 bases. Germline-derived CDR1 and CDR2 are MNHEY and SMNVEV (reference sequence).

This sequence joins TRBV27 and TRBJ2-7, with D perhaps assigned TRBD1 or TRBD2 (5 bases each). The sample in question was PBMCs, obtained after nivolumab (anti-PD-1) treatment. The TCR originated in a person aged 35-80 years with oral cavity squamous cell carcinoma. CDR3 DNA: TGTGCCAGCAGGCTCCACGGGGCTCGGTCCTACGAGCAGTACTTC. Translating gives CASRLHGARSYEQYF.